Listed here are 2 T cell receptor beta chains from one sample, sequenced in a study of T cells in Graves' hyperthyroidism and ophthalmopathy (dated by TCRdb to 2018 to 2020). Receptor libraries were prepared by multiplex PCR. Sequencing instrument: Illumina HiSeq 2000. Amplification of TCR beta CDR3 regions was carried out from RNA transcripts. For the first round of RT-PCR on the TCR CDR3, the HTBI primer set was used together with the Qiagen OneStep RT-PCR kit. In-frame beta chains were kept once TCRdb had trimmed the public reads at Q25 with fastp and called clones with MiXCR. Here each entry gathers all rows of one CDR3 protein and keeps the most common genes and DNA. This sample gives about 700,000 distinct CDR3 sequences in total; less than 15% of them show up just once. The ten biggest clones cover about a tenth of the sample. Material: blood. The receptors originated from a woman between 18 and 29 years old with Graves' hyperthyroidism.

The rearrangement links TRBV5-1 to TRBJ2-2; 7 bases are shared with TRBD2. The CDR3 spans 15 residues. Germline trimming cut 5 bases from V and 3 bases from J; bases unmatched to any gene: 7. Germline V CDR1 and CDR2: SGHRS, YFSETQ. For the CDR3, the DNA is TGCGCCAGCAGGCAGACTAGCACGGACACCGGGGAGCTGTTTTTT. This translates into CASRQTSTDTGELFF.

The J gene is TRBJ2-5, the V gene TRBV9; no firm D call. The length of the CDR3 is 14 residues. Trimming shortened V by 0 bases and J by 2 bases, and 8 bases separated the two germline ends. Germline V gives CDR1 SGDLS, CDR2 YYNGEE. CDR3 nucleotides: TGTGCCAGCAGCGTAGGTACCATACAAGAGACCCAGTACTTC. Its translation: CASSVGTIQETQYF.